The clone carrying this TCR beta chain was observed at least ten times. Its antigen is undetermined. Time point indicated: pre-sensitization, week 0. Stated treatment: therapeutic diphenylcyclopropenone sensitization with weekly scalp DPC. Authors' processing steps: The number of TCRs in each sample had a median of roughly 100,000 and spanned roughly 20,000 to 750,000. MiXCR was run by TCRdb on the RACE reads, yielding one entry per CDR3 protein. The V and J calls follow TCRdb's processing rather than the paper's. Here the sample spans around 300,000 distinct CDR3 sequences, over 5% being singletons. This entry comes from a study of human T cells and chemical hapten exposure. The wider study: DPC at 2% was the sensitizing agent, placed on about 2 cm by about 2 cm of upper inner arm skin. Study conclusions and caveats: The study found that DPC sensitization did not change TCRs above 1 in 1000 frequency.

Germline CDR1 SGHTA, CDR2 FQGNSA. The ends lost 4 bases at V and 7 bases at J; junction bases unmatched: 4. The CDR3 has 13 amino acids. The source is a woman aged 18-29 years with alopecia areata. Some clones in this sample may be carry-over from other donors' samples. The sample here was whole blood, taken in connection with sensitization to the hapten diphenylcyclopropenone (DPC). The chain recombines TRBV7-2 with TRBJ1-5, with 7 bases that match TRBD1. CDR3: CASSYRGSQPQHF. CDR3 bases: TGTGCCAGCAGCTACAGGGGTTCACAGCCCCAGCATTTT.